Listed below are T cell receptor beta chains from one sample, sequenced in a study of T cell changes during pregnancy in multiple sclerosis. Data came from immunoSEQ multiplex PCR; TCRdb stores just in-frame clones and leaves some out. The sample contains 45,000 to 60,000 clones, 90% of which appear only once. The sample was CD8+ T cells from peripheral blood mononuclear cells, taken before pregnancy. These receptors originate from a female donor with multiple sclerosis, enrolled in a pregnancy study. The CDR3 runs from the conserved cysteine through the conserved F or W. A D gene is named only where the DNA matches it firmly. Clone size appears in some rows only: once, few, many, or a class for an expanded clone.

clone_size,j_call,cdr3_length,d_call,v_call,cdr3_aa,cdr3_nt
once,TRBJ2-3,16,TRBD2,TRBV9,CASSVGSGGAGDTQYF,TGTGCCAGCAGCGTAGGGAGCGGGGGGGCGGGTGATACGCAGTATTTT
.,TRBJ1-1,14,.,TRBV10-3,CAINPRGGDTEAFF,TGTGCCATCAACCCCAGGGGTGGGGACACTGAAGCTTTCTTT
.,TRBJ2-6,14,.,TRBV6-1,CASSDFSGANVLTF,TGTGCCAGCAGTGACTTCTCTGGGGCCAACGTCCTGACTTTC
once,TRBJ1-6,16,TRBD1,TRBV27,CASSPTGVSYNSPLHF,TGTGCCAGCAGCCCGACAGGGGTCTCCTATAATTCACCCCTCCACTTT
.,TRBJ2-5,19,TRBD2,TRBV11-2,CASSLGYRRGGVKQETQYF,TGTGCCAGCAGCTTAGGCTATAGGCGGGGGGGAGTAAAGCAAGAGACCCAGTACTTC
.,TRBJ2-7,15,TRBD2,TRBV9,CASSDTSGGAYEQYF,TGTGCCAGCAGCGACACTAGCGGGGGGGCCTACGAGCAGTACTTC
.,TRBJ2-4,12,.,TRBV4-1,CASSQGANIQYF,TGCGCCAGCAGCCAAGGGGCAAACATTCAGTACTTC
.,TRBJ1-4,15,.,TRBV5-4,CASSLGDSLNEKLFF,TGTGCCAGCAGCTTGGGAGACAGTCTTAATGAAAAACTGTTTTTT
.,TRBJ2-1,15,.,TRBV7-3,CASSLAGSSYNEQFF,TGTGCCAGCAGCTTAGCGGGGAGCTCCTACAATGAGCAGTTCTTC
once,TRBJ1-6,17,TRBD1,TRBV9,CASSVEGSTGGNSPLHF,TGTGCCAGCAGCGTAGAGGGTTCGACAGGGGGTAATTCACCCCTCCACTTT
.,TRBJ2-1,13,.,TRBV11-3,CASSTRTDNEQFF,TGTGCCAGCAGCACACGGACAGACAATGAGCAGTTCTTC
.,TRBJ2-1,16,.,TRBV7-2,CASSLLPGSRYNEQFF,TGTGCCAGCAGCCTTCTCCCCGGGTCCCGATACAATGAGCAGTTCTTC
.,TRBJ2-2,17,TRBD2,TRBV9,CASSVVTSGTNTGELFF,TGTGCCAGCAGCGTAGTAACTAGCGGGACGAACACCGGGGAGCTGTTTTTT
few,TRBJ1-1,14,.,TRBV12-5,CASGLGRVNTEAFF,TGTGCTAGTGGTTTGGGACGGGTGAACACTGAAGCTTTCTTT
.,TRBJ2-5,16,TRBD2,TRBV9,CASSGETSGGLETQYF,TGTGCCTCCTCGGGGGAGACTAGCGGGGGGCTAGAGACCCAGTACTTC
.,TRBJ2-6,21,TRBD1,TRBV9,CASSAPRQGEQLYSGANVLTF,TGTGCCAGCAGCGCCCCCCGACAGGGGGAACAACTTTACTCTGGGGCCAACGTCCTGACTTTC
.,TRBJ2-7,16,.,TRBV4-3,CASSQDWAGVGYEQYF,TGCGCCAGCAGCCAAGATTGGGCAGGGGTGGGGTACGAGCAGTACTTC
.,TRBJ1-1,14,.,TRBV27,CASIHRGENTEAFF,TGTGCCAGCATCCACCGGGGAGAGAACACTGAAGCTTTCTTT
once,TRBJ2-7,15,TRBD2,TRBV4-2,CASSQGLAGGYEQYF,TGTGCCAGCAGCCAGGGCCTAGCGGGGGGATACGAGCAGTACTTC
.,TRBJ1-5,16,.,TRBV15,CATSIPPPYGGQPQHF,TGTGCCACCAGCATACCCCCACCGTATGGGGGCCAGCCCCAGCATTTT
.,TRBJ2-7,15,.,TRBV11-3,CASSPLGLDLYEQYF,TGTGCCAGCAGCCCCTTGGGGCTAGACCTCTACGAGCAGTACTTC
.,TRBJ1-2,14,TRBD1,TRBV11-2,CASSLGTGDYGYTF,TGTGCCAGCAGCTTAGGGACAGGGGACTATGGCTACACCTTC
.,TRBJ2-1,15,TRBD2,TRBV6-1,CASSSWLAGGNEQFF,TGTGCCAGCAGTTCATGGCTAGCGGGGGGGAATGAGCAGTTCTTC
.,TRBJ1-2,10,.,TRBV29-1,CSTTGDGYTF,TGCAGCACGACGGGGGATGGCTACACCTTC
few,TRBJ1-2,14,.,TRBV27,CASSIGGGPDGYTF,TGTGCCAGCAGCATAGGGGGGGGGCCCGATGGCTACACCTTC
.,TRBJ1-1,17,TRBD1,TRBV7-3,CASSSISGTVEGTEAFF,TGTGCCAGCAGCTCTATATCGGGGACAGTTGAGGGCACTGAAGCTTTCTTT
.,TRBJ2-5,12,.,TRBV11-3,CASSIPGETQYF,TGTGCCAGCAGCATTCCCGGGGAGACCCAGTACTTC
.,TRBJ2-5,16,TRBD2,TRBV28,CASSLTGGGALETQYF,TGTGCCAGCAGCCTCACGGGCGGGGGGGCGTTAGAGACCCAGTACTTC
.,TRBJ1-4,16,TRBD1,TRBV13,CASSYQYRGRDEKLFF,TGTGCCAGCAGCTACCAATACAGGGGGCGTGATGAAAAACTGTTTTTT
.,TRBJ1-4,15,.,TRBV30,CAWNRFGHHNEKLFF,TGTGCCTGGAACCGATTTGGACACCACAATGAAAAACTGTTTTTT
.,TRBJ1-4,13,TRBD1,TRBV5-6,CASSLEQGPKLFF,TGTGCCAGCAGCTTGGAACAGGGGCCAAAACTGTTTTTT
.,TRBJ2-3,15,TRBD2,TRBV30,CAWIAGGPFTDTQYF,TGTGCCTGGATCGCGGGGGGTCCATTCACAGATACGCAGTATTTT